These 11 T cell receptor beta chains share one sample of origin, sequenced in a study of cytomegalovirus exposure and HLA in healthy donors. The PCR was carried out with 60 Vbeta primers and 13 Jbeta primers. TCRdb keeps only in-frame clones here, not all; method: immunoSEQ multiplex PCR. Of roughly 120,000 clones listed, nearly 80% are singletons. The sample taken for sequencing was PBMCs. These receptors originate from a woman in her 30s in good health and CMV-seronegative.

This CDR3 is CASSLGFQETQYF. As DNA, the CDR3 is TGTGCCAGCAGCTTGGGCTTTCAGGAGACCCAGTACTTC. The gene calls are TRBV5-6 and TRBJ2-5; D unclear. This CDR3 contains 13 residues. Germline CDR1 is SGHDT and CDR2 is YYEEEE. V was shortened by 0 bases and J by 5 bases, with 8 bases between the two germline ends.

V gene TRBV18 combines with J gene TRBJ1-2; D unresolved. The length of the CDR3 is 14 residues. The V end lost 2 bases, the J end lost 8 bases, and 15 bases lay between the germline ends. The germline CDR1 and CDR2 sequences are KGHSH and LQKENI. As DNA, the CDR3 is TGTGCCAGCTCACCAAACACACTCCAGCGGGGCTACACCTTC. This sequence encodes CASSPNTLQRGYTF.

The sample holds a few counts of this clone. The CDR3 DNA reads as TGTGCCAGCACGGGGACTAGCGCACTGGTAGGAGAGACCCAGTACTTC. Translating gives CASTGTSALVGETQYF. The genes are TRBV28 and TRBJ2-5, with TRBD2 matching over 10 bases. CDR1 MDHEN and CDR2 SYDVKM come from the germline V gene. The CDR3 spans 16 residues. V was pared by 7 bases and J by 4 bases, with 12 bases of the junction left unmatched. The full variable domain, with the rest looked up from reference TRBV28 and TRBJ2-5, is DVKVTQSSRYLVKRTGEKVFLECVQDMDHENMFWYRQDPGLGLRLIYFSYDVKMKEKGDIPEGYSVSREKKERFSLILESASTNQTSMYLCASTGTSALVGETQYFGPGTRLLVL.

The J gene is TRBJ2-5, the V gene TRBV11-2; 7 nucleotides match TRBD2. The CDR3 covers 15 residues. V gave up 5 bases and J gave up 5 bases; unmatched junction bases: 11. CDR1 and CDR2 from the germline V gene are SGHAT and FQNNGV. The CDR3 coding sequence is TGTGCCAGCAGCGCCTACTTGCGGGGGAGGGAGACCCAGTACTTC. As protein: CASSAYLRGRETQYF.

The chain joins TRBV14 to TRBJ2-3, with D maybe TRBD1 (6 bases). CDR1 is SGHDN and CDR2 is FVKESK in the germline V gene. V was trimmed by 5 bases and J by 0 bases, leaving 12 bases between them. The CDR3 spans 15 residues. The CDR3 coding sequence is TGTGCCAGCAGCGACTTGACAGGAAGCACAGATACGCAGTATTTT. This translates into CASSDLTGSTDTQYF.

This chain connects TRBV15 to TRBJ2-1; no clear D. Looked up from germline, CDR1 is LNHNV and CDR2 is YYDKDF (reference sequence). Trimming took 8 bases from V and 3 from J, leaving 8 bases between them. The CDR3 has 12 amino acids. CDR3 sequence reads: CATGQDYNEQFF. In DNA form, the CDR3 reads TGTGCCACCGGTCAGGACTACAATGAGCAGTTCTTC.

The chain has TRBV28 and TRBJ1-1; TRBD1 might be the D (5 bases). V lost 1 base, J lost 5 bases, and 11 bases lay in between. Germline CDR1 reads MDHEN; CDR2 reads SYDVKM. CDR3 size: 14 residues. The CDR3 sequence is CASSLSSGGTEAFF. The CDR3 coding sequence is TGTGCCAGCAGTTTATCGAGTGGGGGGACTGAAGCTTTCTTT. Full variable domain (outside the CDR3, taken from reference TRBV28 and TRBJ1-1): DVKVTQSSRYLVKRTGEKVFLECVQDMDHENMFWYRQDPGLGLRLIYFSYDVKMKEKGDIPEGYSVSREKKERFSLILESASTNQTSMYLCASSLSSGGTEAFFGQGTRLTVV.

The chain recombines TRBV11-2 with TRBJ2-1; D unresolved. The V end lost 4 bases, the J end lost 6 bases, and 7 bases lay between the germline ends. CDR3 length equals 12 residues. The germline CDR1 and CDR2 sequences are SGHAT and FQNNGV. The CDR3 region is CASSSYSNEQFF. CDR3 nucleotides: TGTGCCAGCAGCTCTTATTCCAATGAGCAGTTCTTC.

The chain combines TRBV7-2 with TRBJ1-5, with 7 bases lining up with TRBD1. This CDR3 is built from 15 residues. Trimming cost V 6 bases and J 5 bases; bases outside gene matches: 10. The germline V gene encodes CDR1 SGHTA and CDR2 FQGNSA. The CDR3 region has the DNA TGTGCCAGCAGACGAGGGGGACAGTGGGATCAGCCCCAGCATTTT. Encoded protein: CASRRGGQWDQPQHF. The full variable domain, completed using reference TRBV7-2 and TRBJ1-5, is GAGVSQSPSNKVTEKGKDVELRCDPISGHTALYWYRQSLGQGLEFLIYFQGNSAPDKSGLPSDRFSAERTGGSVSTLTIQRTQQEDSAVYLCASRRGGQWDQPQHFGDGTRLSIL.

The chain combines TRBV9 with TRBJ1-1, with 9 bases aligning to TRBD1. This CDR3 comprises 14 residues. In germline, CDR1 is SGDLS, CDR2 YYNGEE. V lost 0 bases to trimming and J lost 6 bases; unmatched junction nucleotides: 3. This CDR3 is CASSVVDRGSEAFF. The CDR3, as DNA: TGTGCCAGCAGCGTAGTGGACAGGGGATCTGAAGCTTTCTTT. Full variable domain (missing parts from reference TRBV9 and TRBJ1-1): DSGVTQTPKHLITATGQRVTLRCSPRSGDLSVYWYQQSLDQGLQFLIQYYNGEERAKGNILERFSAQQFPDLHSELNLSSLELGDSALYFCASSVVDRGSEAFFGQGTRLTVV.

The chain joins TRBV7-2 to TRBJ1-1, with 7 bases lining up with TRBD1. Germline-derived CDR1 and CDR2 are SGHTA and FQGNSA. CDR3 size: 14 residues. Trimming at V came to 5 bases and at J to 0 bases, leaving 3 bases not matched to a gene. In nucleotides, the CDR3 is TGTGCCAGCAGCCCACAGGGGATGAACACTGAAGCTTTCTTT. Its protein is CASSPQGMNTEAFF.